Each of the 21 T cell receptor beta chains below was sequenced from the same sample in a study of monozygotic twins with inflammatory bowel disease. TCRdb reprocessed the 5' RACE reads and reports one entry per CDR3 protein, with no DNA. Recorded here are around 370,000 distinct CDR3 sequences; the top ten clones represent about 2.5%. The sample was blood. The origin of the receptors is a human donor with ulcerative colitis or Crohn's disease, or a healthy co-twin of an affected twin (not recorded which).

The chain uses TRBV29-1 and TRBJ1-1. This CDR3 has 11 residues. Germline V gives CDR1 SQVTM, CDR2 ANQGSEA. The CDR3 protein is CSVRGSFEAFF.

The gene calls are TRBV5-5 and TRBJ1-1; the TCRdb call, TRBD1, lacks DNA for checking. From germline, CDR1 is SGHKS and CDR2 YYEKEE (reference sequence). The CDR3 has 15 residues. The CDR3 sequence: CASSALGQGNTEAFF.

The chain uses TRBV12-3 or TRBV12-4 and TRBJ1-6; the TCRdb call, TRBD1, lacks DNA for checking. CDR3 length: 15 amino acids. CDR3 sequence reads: CASSFGQVYNSPLHF.

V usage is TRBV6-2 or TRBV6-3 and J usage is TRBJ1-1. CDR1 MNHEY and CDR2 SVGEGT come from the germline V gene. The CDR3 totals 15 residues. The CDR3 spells CASRPTGYMNTEAFF.

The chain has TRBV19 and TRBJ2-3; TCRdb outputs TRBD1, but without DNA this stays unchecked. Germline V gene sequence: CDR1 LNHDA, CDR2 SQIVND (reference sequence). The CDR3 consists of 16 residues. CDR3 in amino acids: CASSPFRGTFTDTQYF.

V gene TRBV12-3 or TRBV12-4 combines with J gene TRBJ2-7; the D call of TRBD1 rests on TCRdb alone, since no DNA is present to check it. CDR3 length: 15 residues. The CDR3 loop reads CASSLTGTGIYEQYF.

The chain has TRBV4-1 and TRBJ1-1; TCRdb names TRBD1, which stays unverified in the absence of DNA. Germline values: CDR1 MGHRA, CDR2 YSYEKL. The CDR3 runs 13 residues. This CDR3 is CASSQDRGVEAFF.

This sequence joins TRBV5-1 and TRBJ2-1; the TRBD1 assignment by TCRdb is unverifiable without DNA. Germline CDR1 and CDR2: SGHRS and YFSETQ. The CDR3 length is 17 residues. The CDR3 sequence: CASSLAGGPSSYNEQFF.

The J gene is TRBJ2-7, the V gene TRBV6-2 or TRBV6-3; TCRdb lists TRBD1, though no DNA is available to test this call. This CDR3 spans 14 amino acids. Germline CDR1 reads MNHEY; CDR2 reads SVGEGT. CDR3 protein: CASNPRDRAFKQYF.

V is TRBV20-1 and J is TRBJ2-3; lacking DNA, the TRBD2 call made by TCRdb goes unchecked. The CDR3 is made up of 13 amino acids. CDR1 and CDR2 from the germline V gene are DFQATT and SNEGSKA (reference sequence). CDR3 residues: CSARDRDGAGGYF.

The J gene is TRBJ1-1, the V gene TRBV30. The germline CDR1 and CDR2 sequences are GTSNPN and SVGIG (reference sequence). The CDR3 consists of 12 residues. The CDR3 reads CASHRGGIEAFF.

CDR3 residues: CASSPANQPQHF. The chain joins TRBV18 to TRBJ1-5. Germline V gives CDR1 KGHSH, CDR2 LQKENI. The CDR3 loop spans 12 amino acids. Together with reference TRBV18 and TRBJ1-5, the CDR3 gives the full variable domain: NAGVMQNPRHLVRRRGQEARLRCSPMKGHSHVYWYRQLPEEGLKFMVYLQKENIIDESGMPKERFSAEFPKEGPSILRIQQVVRGDSAAYFCASSPANQPQHFGDGTRLSIL.

CDR3 residues: CASSRRKGGEETQYF. This chain links TRBV5-1 with TRBJ2-5; TCRdb proposes TRBD2, but this gene call is untestable without DNA. The CDR3 runs to 15 residues. CDR1 is SGHRS and CDR2 is YFSETQ in the germline V gene.

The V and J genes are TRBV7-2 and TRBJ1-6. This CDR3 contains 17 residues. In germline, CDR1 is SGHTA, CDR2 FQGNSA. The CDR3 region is CASSSSGSSSYNSPLHF.

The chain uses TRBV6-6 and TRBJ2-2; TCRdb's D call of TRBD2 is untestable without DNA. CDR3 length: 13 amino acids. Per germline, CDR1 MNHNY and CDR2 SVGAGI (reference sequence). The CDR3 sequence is CASSTLVPGELFF.

The CDR3 region is CASQSRITMTQETQYF. The gene calls are TRBV6-2 or TRBV6-3 and TRBJ2-5. CDR3 size: 16 residues. Germline CDR1 is MNHEY and CDR2 is SVGEGT.

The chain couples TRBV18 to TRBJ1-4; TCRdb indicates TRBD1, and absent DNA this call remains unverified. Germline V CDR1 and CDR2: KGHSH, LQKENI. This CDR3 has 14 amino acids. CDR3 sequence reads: CASSPRRDGEKLFF.

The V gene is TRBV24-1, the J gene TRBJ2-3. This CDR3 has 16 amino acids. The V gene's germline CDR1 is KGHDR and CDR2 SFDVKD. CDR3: CATSDVGKRYTDTQYF.

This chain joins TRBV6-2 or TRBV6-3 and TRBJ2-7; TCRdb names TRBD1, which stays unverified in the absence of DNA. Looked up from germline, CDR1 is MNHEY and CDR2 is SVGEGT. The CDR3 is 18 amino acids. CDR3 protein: CASSYSPMGQGFSYEQYF.

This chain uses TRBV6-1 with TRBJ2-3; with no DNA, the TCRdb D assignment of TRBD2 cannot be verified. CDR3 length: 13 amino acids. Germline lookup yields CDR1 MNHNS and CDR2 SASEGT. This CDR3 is CASRGLSEHTQYF.

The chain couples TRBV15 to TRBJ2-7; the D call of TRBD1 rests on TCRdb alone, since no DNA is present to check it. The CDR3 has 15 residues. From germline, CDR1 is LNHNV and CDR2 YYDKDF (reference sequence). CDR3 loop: CATSRPSQGSYEQYF.